This T cell receptor (beta chain) is from a study of T-cell reconstitution after alpha-beta-depleted transplantation in children. Study conclusions and caveats: T-cell numbers and diversity one year post-transplant derived largely from freshly generated T cells. It was reported that alpha-beta T cells came from several hundred expanded graft clones (about two months after transplant). Some patients' high day-60 TCRbeta diversity was traced to surviving recipient T cells and thymic progenitors.

Unique molecular identifiers were used to barcode this TCRbeta library. TCRdb redid the calling of the PCR reads with MiXCR, one entry per CDR3 protein. This table holds under 400,000 distinct CDR3 sequences, around 20% found once. V lost 7 bases and J lost 0; bases outside the gene matches: 4. There are 14 residues in the CDR3. The germline V gene encodes CDR1 ENHRY and CDR2 SYGVKD. For this clonotype: What it recognizes is unknown.

This chain connects TRBV10-3 to TRBJ2-7; TRBD1 matches 9 bases. The source material was PBMCs, mostly from graft donor cells, sampled 180 days after TCRalphabeta/CD19-depleted stem cell transplant. This TCR was sampled from a male patient between 10 and 17 years old who had a stem cell transplant for acute lymphoblastic leukemia, so the T cells may come from the graft donor. The CDR3 DNA sequence: TGTGCCATCAAGGACAGGGGAAACTCCTACGAGCAGTACTTC. Its translation: CAIKDRGNSYEQYF.